The entry below describes one T cell receptor beta chain. Germline CDR1 is MNHEY and CDR2 is SVGAGI. Trimming left V 4 bases short and J 1 base short, with 10 bases between. CDR3 length: 14 residues. The data belong to a study of blood T cell repertoires in COVID-19. Study as a whole: The origin of the acute and convalescent COVID-19 samples was the United States, Italy and Spain. T cells, B-cell-depleted T cells, or PBMCs supplied cDNA or gDNA.

Per the original data handling: It was from reference gene primer amplification that nucleated cell counts were estimated. This table comes from immunoSEQ multiplex PCR, and its TCRdb copy is limited to in-frame clones, with some not included. The V and J calls and the clone size are those of that table, but D and trimming were determined from the DNA. The profile shows 40,000 or so clones, about 85% of them singletons. This chain connects TRBV6-5 to TRBJ1-1, with a weak D call TRBD1 (6 bases). The sequenced sample consisted of peripheral blood. This sequence was found in a man in his sixties with COVID-19, enrolled during active disease. CDR3 nucleotides: TGTGCCAGCAGTTCACAGGGATCGAACACTGAAGCTTTCTTT. This translates into CASSSQGSNTEAFF.